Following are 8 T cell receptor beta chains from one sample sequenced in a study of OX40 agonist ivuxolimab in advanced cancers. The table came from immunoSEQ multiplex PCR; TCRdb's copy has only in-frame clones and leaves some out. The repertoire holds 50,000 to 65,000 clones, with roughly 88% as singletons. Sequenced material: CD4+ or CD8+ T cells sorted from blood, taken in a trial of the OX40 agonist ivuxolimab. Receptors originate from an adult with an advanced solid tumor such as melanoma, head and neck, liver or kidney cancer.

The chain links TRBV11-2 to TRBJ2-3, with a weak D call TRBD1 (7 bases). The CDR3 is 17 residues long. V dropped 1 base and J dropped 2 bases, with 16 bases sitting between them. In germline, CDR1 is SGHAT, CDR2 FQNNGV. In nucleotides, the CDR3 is TGTGCCAGCAGCTTAGTCGGTGGCAGGGGGGCCACAGATACGCAGTATTTT. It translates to CASSLVGGRGATDTQYF.

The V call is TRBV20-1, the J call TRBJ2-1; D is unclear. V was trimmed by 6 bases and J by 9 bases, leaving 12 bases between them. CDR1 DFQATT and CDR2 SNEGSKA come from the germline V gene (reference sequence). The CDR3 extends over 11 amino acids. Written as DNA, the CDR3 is TGCAGTGCCAGGTGGCAACTTGAGCAGTTCTTC. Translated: CSARWQLEQFF.

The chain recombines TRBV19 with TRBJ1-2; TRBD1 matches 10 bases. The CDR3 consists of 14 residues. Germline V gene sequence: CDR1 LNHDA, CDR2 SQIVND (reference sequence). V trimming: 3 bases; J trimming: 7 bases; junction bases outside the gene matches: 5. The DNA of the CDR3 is TGTGCCAGTAGTATGGGACAGGGGACTTTTGGCTACACCTTC. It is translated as CASSMGQGTFGYTF. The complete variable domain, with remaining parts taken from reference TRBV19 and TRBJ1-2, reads DGGITQSPKYLFRKEGQNVTLSCEQNLNHDAMYWYRQDPGQGLRLIYYSQIVNDFQKGDIAEGYSVSREKKESFPLTVTSAQKNPTAFYLCASSMGQGTFGYTFGSGTRLTVV.

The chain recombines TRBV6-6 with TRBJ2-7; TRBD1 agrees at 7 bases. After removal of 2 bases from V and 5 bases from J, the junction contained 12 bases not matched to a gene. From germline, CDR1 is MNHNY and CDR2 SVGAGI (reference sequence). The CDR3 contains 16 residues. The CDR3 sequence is CASSYDWGRQGNEQYF. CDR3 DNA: TGTGCCAGCAGTTACGATTGGGGACGACAGGGAAACGAGCAGTACTTC.

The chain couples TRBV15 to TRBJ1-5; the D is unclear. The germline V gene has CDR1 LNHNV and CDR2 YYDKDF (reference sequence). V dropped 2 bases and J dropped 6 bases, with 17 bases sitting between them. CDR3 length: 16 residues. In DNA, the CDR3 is TGTGCCACCAGCAGACCTCTGTCCGGGTGGGTTCAGCCCCAGCATTTT. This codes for CATSRPLSGWVQPQHF.

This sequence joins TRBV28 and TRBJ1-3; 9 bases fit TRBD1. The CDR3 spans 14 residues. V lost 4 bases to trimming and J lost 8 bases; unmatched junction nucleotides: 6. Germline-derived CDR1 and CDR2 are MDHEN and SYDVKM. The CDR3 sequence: CASSSGQGYDTIYF. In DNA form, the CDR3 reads TGTGCCAGCAGTTCGGGACAGGGTTACGACACCATATATTTT.

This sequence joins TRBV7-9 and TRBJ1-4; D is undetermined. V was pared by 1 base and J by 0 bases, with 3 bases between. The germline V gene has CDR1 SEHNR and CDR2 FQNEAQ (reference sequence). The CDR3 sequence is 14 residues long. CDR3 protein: CASSLGATNEKLFF. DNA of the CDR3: TGTGCCAGCAGCTTAGGGGCAACTAATGAAAAACTGTTTTTT. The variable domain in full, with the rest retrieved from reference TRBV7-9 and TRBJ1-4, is DTGVSQNPRHKITKRGQNVTFRCDPISEHNRLYWYRQTLGQGPEFLTYFQNEAQLEKSRLLSDRFSAERPKGSFSTLEIQRTEQGDSAMYLCASSLGATNEKLFFGSGTQLSVL.

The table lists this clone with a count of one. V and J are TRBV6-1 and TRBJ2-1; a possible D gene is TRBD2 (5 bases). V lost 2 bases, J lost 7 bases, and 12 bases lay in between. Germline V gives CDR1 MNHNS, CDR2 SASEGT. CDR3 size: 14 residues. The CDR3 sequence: CASSEIRGGNEQFF. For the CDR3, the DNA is TGTGCCAGCAGTGAAATACGGGGTGGGAATGAGCAGTTCTTC.